This T cell receptor beta chain was captured by sequencing in a study of cytomegalovirus exposure and HLA in healthy donors (dated by TCRdb to 2017 to 2019). For the wider study: An earlier analysis of some 600 of the donors reported about 260 Gb of sequence data and 117 million unique TCR beta sequences obtained from some 200 million T cells. Every repertoire in the discovery cohort had been generated on one and the same sequencing platform. A later analysis re-examined previously published TCR beta repertoires from roughly 720 donors and added high-resolution HLA genotyping to investigate patterns of TCR occurrence. The later analysis used no new phenotypic data to find candidate immune exposures, relying instead on TCR beta sequences and their occurrence across donors. An earlier analysis of approximately 630 of the donors applied high-throughput TCR beta sequencing to assess whether each TCR beta V gene segment acted as functional or pseudogenic. A few DR-DQ haplotypes were handled as single units for association and clustering because linkage in the cohort was strong. Class I and class II HLA loci were covered by the typing at four-digit resolution. A separate validation cohort of 100 to 150 different subjects was used in addition to the 666-subject first cohort. The T cell repertoires of 666 subjects were profiled by immunosequencing and related to cytomegalovirus serostatus. Among a few hundred genotyped donors of the cohort, an average of roughly 240,000 unique TCR beta nucleotide sequences were sequenced per donor, roughly 20% of them non-productive. The number of donors typed differed by locus, with about 629-630 for A, B, C, DRB1 and DQB1, roughly 520 for DQA1, 606 for DPA1, and roughly 450 for DPB1. Among the roughly 390 genotyped donors, more than 70% belonged to the genetic ancestry cluster associated with self-reported Caucasian donors. The study aimed to test whether signatures of past pathogen exposure could be identified by cataloging public T cell receptors. High-throughput TCR immunosequencing, statistical association of individual TCRs with disease status, and machine learning were combined to predict cytomegalovirus infection status. Genome-wide SNP genotypes for about 65% of the roughly 700 donors were used in a later genetic analysis, which treated that subset as a discovery cohort. Around 320 gigabases of sequencing data and 78 million or so unique TCR sequences were included in an early release covering several hundred HLA-typed donors. Donor age, sex, ethnicity and CMV serostatus were compiled together with the repertoire data.

The cohort consisted of 600 to 700 healthy bone marrow donors. Cohort members were all nominally healthy when sampled, although unrecorded immune exposures were likely present. The donor was CMV seropositive and was included in the group of around 300 seropositive cohort members. A peripheral blood sample was provided by each donor, and peripheral blood mononuclear cells were used for TCR beta sequencing. Genomic DNA extraction from the blood cell samples was performed with the Qiagen DNeasy Blood Extraction Kit. Remarks on this clone: It lacks a known antigen.

Results and caveats for the whole study, not just this receptor: In vitro tests confirmed that three of the cytomegalovirus-associated TCR beta chains recognize cytomegalovirus antigens. An association between a missense DCLRE1C variant and V-gene and J-gene trimming of TCR beta chains was found in a later genetic analysis and replicated in an independent cohort. Specific HLA alleles were associated with around 18,000 TCR beta sequences at a false discovery rate of 0.05 in a later analysis. The classifier was reported to diagnose cytomegalovirus status with high specificity and sensitivity in both the original cohort and the validation cohort. The only immune exposure information available for the cohort was CMV serostatus. In this cohort, only TCR beta chains were sequenced, and detectable features were limited by the absence of alpha or paired-chain data. Because HLA typing was missing for some donors at each locus, association tests included only the typed subset. In the study, around 150 TCR beta chains were listed as associated with cytomegalovirus. A later analysis found that HLA-associated TCR beta chains were more clonally expanded and had lower generation probabilities than equally common non-associated chains. While some public TCRs were present in many individuals, most TCR sequences turned up only very rarely across donors. Strong co-occurrence of HLA alleles, especially DR and DQ, made assigning TCR associations to individual alleles difficult. In a later analysis, TCR association rates were found to vary across HLA loci, with the most associated TCRs seen for DRB1 alleles and the fewest for HLA-C alleles. The 87-base-pair reads could not distinguish some IMGT-functional V segments, including TRBV6-2 and TRBV6-3, so those segments were excluded. The authors suggested that the approach could potentially be extended to other disease states and immunological phenotypes. Presence/absence analyses assumed roughly uniform sequencing depth across donors, an assumption that may not hold. A further reported finding was that TCR beta sequences accurately predicted the HLA-A and HLA-B alleles for most subjects in the first cohort. Most CMV-associated TCR beta chains appeared to be HLA-restricted in a later analysis, and the HLA associations seemed to be driven largely by CMV exposure. Linkage disequilibrium might explain the correlated functional status among segregating V segments, but an unknown experimental factor could not be excluded. Compared with the approximately 600-donor mean, donors in an Asian-associated ancestry cluster had fewer N-insertions in productive TCRs, according to a later genetic analysis. In an earlier analysis of roughly 500 of the donors, most TCR beta V segments appeared in productive rearrangements about 87% or about 30% of the time, broadly matching IMGT annotations. According to a later analysis, parvovirus B19, influenza, CMV and Epstein-Barr virus appeared linked to several top co-occurrence clusters. A group of highly shared sequence variants was considered likely to be a technical artifact of the sequencing pipeline. About 15 rarely observed V segments, including chromosome 9 orphons, were excluded from the earlier analysis of some 590 of the donors because counts were too low.

The library was generated by the immunoSEQ multiplex PCR assay. For the multiplex PCR, a mixture combining 60 forward primers for TCR Vbeta segments and 13 reverse primers for TCR Jbeta segments was used. The CDR3 region of rearranged TCR beta genes was amplified from genomic DNA with a multiplex PCR assay. Amplified TCR beta libraries were sequenced as 87-base-pair reads on the Illumina HiSeq System. The source study handled its data this way. A later analysis counted approximately 74 million unique TCR beta chains across the approximately 700 repertoires, and about 10 million of these chains were shared by at least two donors. Raw reads were error-corrected and collapsed into unique sequences with a nearest-neighbor algorithm that merged closely related sequences to remove PCR and sequencing errors. CDR3 sequences were aligned to IMGT reference sequences to assign V, D and J gene segments. For a sequence to be retained, a match of at least six nucleotides was required to both a V gene segment and a J gene segment. A rearrangement was called productive if the CDR3 had no stop codons and remained in frame with V and J, and every other rearrangement was called non-productive. Following IMGT convention, CDR3 was defined as the stretch from the second conserved V-encoded cysteine up to the conserved J-encoded phenylalanine. In an earlier analysis of approximately 590 of the donors, sequences lacking an unambiguous match to a single V gene segment were excluded. In an earlier analysis of 500 to 750 of the donors, V segments were called functional above 56.7% productive rearrangements and were called segregating when the between-donor standard deviation exceeded 5%. To diagnose cytomegalovirus status from the catalog of TCR beta chain sequences, a statistical classification framework was built. In a later analysis, TCR nucleotide sequences were compared against IMGT/GENE-DB human TR gene sequences so that V and J genes could be assigned. A later analysis assigned CDR3 sequences and most-parsimonious VDJ recombination scenarios with the TCRdist pipeline. In a later analysis, every TCR beta chain was defined by the combination of its CDR3 amino acid sequence and its V-gene family, and reads without a unique V-gene family were dropped. As a way to deal with suspected cross-contamination and a sequencing artifact, a later analysis dropped 500 to 700 nucleotide sequences that were highly shared and had low generation probability. For each public chain, a later analysis derived a clonal expansion index from normalized ranks of inferred template counts within each repertoire. In a later analysis, generation probabilities were computed with a VDJ recombination model fitted to out-of-frame rearrangements, and the resulting probabilities were checked against IGoR. A later analysis scored TCR-TCR, TCR-HLA and TCR-CMV co-occurrence with hypergeometric tests, applying a repertoire-size bias correction to TCR pairs. To estimate false discovery rates, a later analysis permuted the HLA or CMV assignments 20 times. In a later analysis, co-occurring TCRs were grouped with DBSCAN, and TCRdist sequence similarity was added when clustering was performed within HLA-allele-positive subsets. Repertoires with fewer than 30,000 or more than 120,000 public chains, plus five repertoires with anomalous nucleotide sharing, were excluded from co-occurrence clustering. TCRdb stores this immuneACCESS table with in-frame sequences only. Part of the clones is absent; in the studies checked, under half of the shortfall reflects unresolved V genes, and no reason is known for the rest. That table gives V, J and clone size, and the DNA gave D and trimming. The data table for this sample lists approximately 110,000 clones. Approximately 6.8% of the sample belongs to the ten largest clones.

The germline V gene sets CDR1 to SNHLY and CDR2 to FYNNEI. Trimming costs V 4 bases and J 5 bases, and their ends lie 17 bases apart. Taken from cysteine to phenylalanine, the CDR3 has 15 residues. The sequence is cut down to CDR3 DNA, 45 bases in frame from base 1. The TCR sequence derives from a man between 40 and 49 years old in good health and CMV-seropositive. The sequencing input was PBMCs. The sequence is built from TRBV2 and TRBJ2-5; a weak D assignment points to TRBD2 (5 bases agree). In nucleotides, the sequence is TGTGCCAGCAGTGGCTCCGGGGTCATTGGGGAGACCCAGTACTTC. Protein translation: CASSGSGVIGETQYF. Reference TRBV2 and TRBJ2-5 proteins supply the regions before and after the CDR3; the full variable domain is: EPEVTQTPSHQVTQMGQEVILRCVPISNHLYFYWYRQILGQKVEFLVSFYNNEISEKSEIFDDQFSVERPDGSNFTLKIRSTKLEDSAMYFCASSGSGVIGETQYFGPGTRLLVL.